The 18 T cell receptor beta chains listed next were all sequenced from one sample in a study of CD8 T cells in ankylosing spondylitis. TCRdb itself ran the 5' RACE reads through MiXCR, one entry per CDR3 protein. The table shows about 250,000 distinct CDR3 sequences, with roughly 32% occurring only once. Sequenced input: blood, either unsorted or a sorted T cell fraction (not recorded which). These receptors were taken from a male donor with ankylosing spondylitis or in good health (not recorded which).

The table lists this clonotype with a count of one. J is TRBJ2-7 and V is TRBV12-3 or TRBV12-4, with D unclear. Trimming removed 6 bases at V and 2 bases at J, with 14 bases between. This CDR3 has 14 residues. CDR3: CASSPGGGAYEQYF. As DNA, the CDR3 is TGTGCCAGCAGCCCCGGCGGCGGAGCCTACGAGCAGTACTTC.

The chain recombines TRBV3-1 with TRBJ2-5, with D unclear. The V end was cut by 4 bases, the J end by 1 base, with 16 bases between. The germline gives CDR1 LGHDT, CDR2 YNNKEL (reference sequence). The CDR3 runs 16 residues. The CDR3: CASSLLGTAAQETQYF. The CDR3 region has the DNA TGTGCCAGCAGCCTTTTGGGAACAGCAGCCCAAGAGACCCAGTACTTC.

This sequence joins TRBV5-1 and TRBJ2-2, with D possibly matching TRBD1 (6 bases). The CDR3 has 16 amino acids. The germline CDR1 and CDR2 sequences are SGHRS and YFSETQ. Trimming took off 1 base at V and 3 bases at J, with 13 bases between the two ends. The CDR3 nucleotides read TGCGCCAGCAGCTTGTTTTCACAGGGTTACACCGGGGAGCTGTTTTTT. Its protein is CASSLFSQGYTGELFF.

V and J are TRBV2 and TRBJ2-1, with 7 bases identical to TRBD2. This CDR3 region has 13 residues. The junction had 7 bases not matched to a gene; V was cut back by 5 bases and J by 9 bases. CDR1 SNHLY and CDR2 FYNNEI come from the germline V gene. CDR3 sequence reads: CASSSTSGVEQFF. CDR3 DNA sequence: TGTGCCAGCAGTTCCACCAGCGGGGTTGAGCAGTTCTTC.

The chain carries TRBV19 and TRBJ2-1; the D is unclear. In germline, CDR1 is LNHDA, CDR2 SQIVND (reference sequence). The CDR3 extends over 13 amino acids. Trimming stripped 6 bases from V and 8 bases from J, with 14 bases between. The CDR3 coding sequence is TGTGCCAGTAGCAGGTCCCTTCAGGATGAGCAGTTCTTC. Translating gives CASSRSLQDEQFF.

CDR3 nucleotide sequence: TGTGCCAGCAGCGTAGGATCGGACTACAGAACGAATGAGCAGTTCTTC. It yields the protein CASSVGSDYRTNEQFF. The chain recombines TRBV9 with TRBJ2-1; D is possibly TRBD2 (6 bases). CDR3 length: 16 residues. V gave up 0 bases and J gave up 7 bases, with 17 bases separating them. The germline gives CDR1 SGDLS, CDR2 YYNGEE.

This chain connects TRBV6-1 to TRBJ2-2, with 7 bases matching TRBD2. V shed 8 bases and J 0 bases; nucleotides not matched to a gene: 0. The CDR3 spans 13 residues. Germline V gene data show CDR1 as MNHNS and CDR2 as SASEGT. CDR3 sequence (DNA): TGTGCCAGCGCGGGAGCGAACACCGGGGAGCTGTTTTTT. As protein: CASAGANTGELFF.

This clonotype was seen ten or more times. V is TRBV29-1 and J is TRBJ2-5; 7 nucleotides line up with TRBD1. V was pared by 7 bases and J by 1 base, with 6 bases of the junction left unmatched. Per the germline V gene, CDR1 is SQVTM and CDR2 is ANQGSEA. CDR3 length equals 13 residues. The CDR3 region is CSAYRGRQETQYF. CDR3 nucleotide sequence: TGCAGCGCCTACAGGGGACGCCAAGAGACCCAGTACTTC.

V and J are TRBV27 and TRBJ2-2, with 7 bases fitting TRBD1. The CDR3 spans 15 residues. CDR1 and CDR2 (germline): MNHEY, SMNVEV (reference sequence). V lost 5 bases, J lost 4 bases, and 7 bases stayed unmatched. This chain's CDR3 is CASSPRGLSTGELFF. CDR3 nucleotide sequence: TGTGCCAGCAGTCCCAGGGGGTTATCCACCGGGGAGCTGTTTTTT.

Comment on this clonotype: The missing conserved phenylalanine or tryptophan at the end of this CDR3 makes a read error likely. Because the CDR3's place on the DNA is in doubt, the DNA is left out and the CDR3 is given as listed by TCRdb. The chain links TRBV28 to TRBJ2-1; TRBD2 reflects the table's D call only, with no check against the DNA. Germline-derived CDR1 and CDR2 are MDHEN and SYDVKM. The CDR3 spans 15 amino acids, including both terminal residues. This CDR3 reads CASRSSHGLAGGPTH.

This clonotype was counted a few times. The V and J genes are TRBV20-1 and TRBJ2-3; D unresolved. The CDR3 sequence is 13 residues long. Per the germline V gene, CDR1 is DFQATT and CDR2 is SNEGSKA (reference sequence). Between the trimmed V and J ends, which lost 1 base and 0 bases, there was a span of 5 bases. This CDR3 is CSARARSTDTQYF. Here the CDR3 DNA reads TGCAGTGCTAGAGCTAGAAGCACAGATACGCAGTATTTT.

This clonotype has a handful of counts. This chain joins TRBV20-1 and TRBJ2-7; D is perhaps TRBD1 or TRBD2 (5 bases each). Trimming removed 1 base from V and 1 base from J, with 8 bases in between. This CDR3 contains 13 residues. Germline CDR1 reads DFQATT; CDR2 reads SNEGSKA (reference sequence). DNA of the CDR3: TGCAGTGCTAGAGTGTGGGGGTCCTACGAGCAGTACTTC. Protein product: CSARVWGSYEQYF.

The V call is TRBV9, the J call TRBJ2-1; tentatively, D is TRBD1 (5 bases). Germline V lookup: CDR1 SGDLS, CDR2 YYNGEE. The CDR3 is made up of 15 amino acids. V was cut by 2 bases and J by 8 bases, with 17 bases left in between. The CDR3: CASSVFRANWDEQFF. CDR3 bases: TGTGCCAGCAGCGTGTTCAGGGCCAATTGGGATGAGCAGTTCTTC.

The chain carries TRBV27 and TRBJ2-3, with TRBD2 matching 9 bases. After removal of 0 bases from V and 7 bases from J, the junction contained 11 bases not matched to a gene. Germline CDR1 MNHEY, CDR2 SMNVEV (reference sequence). This CDR3 region has 17 residues. CDR3 sequence: CASSLSHIGTSLNTQYF. CDR3 nucleotide sequence: TGTGCCAGCAGTTTATCGCATATCGGGACTAGCCTTAATACGCAGTATTTT.

CDR3 in amino acids: CASSFGLGVVGVTQYF. In DNA, the CDR3 is TGTGCCAGCAGCTTTGGACTAGGTGTAGTAGGTGTTACGCAGTATTTT. This sequence joins TRBV7-9 and TRBJ2-3, with 7 positions matching TRBD2. The V and J ends lost 3 bases and 8 bases, in that order; junction bases with no gene match: 14. CDR1 and CDR2 from the germline V gene are SEHNR and FQNEAQ (reference sequence). The CDR3 is 16 residues long. Combining the CDR3 with reference TRBV7-9 and TRBJ2-3 gives the whole variable domain DTGVSQNPRHKITKRGQNVTFRCDPISEHNRLYWYRQTLGQGPEFLTYFQNEAQLEKSRLLSDRFSAERPKGSFSTLEIQRTEQGDSAMYLCASSFGLGVVGVTQYFGPGTRLTVL.

The V gene is TRBV20-1, the J gene TRBJ2-7; D is uncertain. This CDR3 spans 15 amino acids. CDR1 DFQATT and CDR2 SNEGSKA come from the germline V gene (reference sequence). Trimming took 4 bases from V and 0 from J, leaving 16 bases between them. CDR3 residues: CSANHDQRSSYEQYF. The CDR3 DNA reads as TGCAGTGCTAATCACGACCAAAGGAGCTCCTACGAGCAGTACTTC.

This clonotype was seen a few times. The chain links TRBV5-1 to TRBJ1-1, with 8 bases lining up with TRBD1. After removal of 6 bases from V and 4 bases from J, the junction contained 11 bases not matched to a gene. From germline, CDR1 is SGHRS and CDR2 YFSETQ. The CDR3 is made up of 15 amino acids. The CDR3 loop reads CASTSGQGTRTEAFF. CDR3 DNA: TGCGCCAGCACAAGCGGACAGGGAACGCGCACTGAAGCTTTCTTT.

This clonotype was picked up a small number of times. The gene calls are TRBV20-1 and TRBJ2-7, with 7 bases that match TRBD1. J gave up 5 bases and V 6 bases, and 10 bases lay outside the gene matches. There are 13 residues in the CDR3. Germline values: CDR1 DFQATT, CDR2 SNEGSKA (reference sequence). The CDR3 nucleotides are TGCAGTGCCCAAACTCAGGGGGTCCACGAGCAGTACTTC. Translated: CSAQTQGVHEQYF.